This TCR beta chain derives from a study of identical twins. TCRdb processed the 5' RACE reads anew with MiXCR; each CDR3 protein has one entry. Of hundreds of thousands of distinct CDR3 sequences listed, 21% are singletons. The V end lost 5 bases, the J end lost 12 bases, and 11 bases lay between the germline ends. CDR3 length: 11 amino acids. Points from the study as a whole: Without tracking the same donors, conclusions rested on cross-sectional statistical analysis. Invariant MAIT and iNKT cells may have partly biased zero-insertion analyses.

This clonotype was detected many times. Its antigen is currently unknown. In addition, the sample was reused for a study of T cells expressing NK-cell markers. Turning to that study: The eight sequenced donors comprised seven who were HCMV-seropositive and one who was seronegative. No clear determination of HCMV specificity was made for expanded NKG2C+ T cell clones.

This TCR derives from a woman aged 18-30 years in good health. The chain combines TRBV12-3 or TRBV12-4 with TRBJ2-1; D unresolved. Material for sequencing was PBMCs. The CDR3 protein is CASSGPQWQFF. In nucleotides, the CDR3 is TGTGCCAGCAGTGGGCCACAGTGGCAGTTCTTC.